The T cell receptor (beta chain) under discussion was sequenced for a study of T cell responses to AZD1222 COVID-19 vaccine. General study results and limits: Researchers took repertoire samples only after the peak T cell response had come. AZD1222 recipients seropositive at baseline numbered only five or six.

Profiling relied on immunoSEQ multiplex PCR, and the TCRdb table lists in-frame clones only, not all of them. In the table there are 150,000 or so clones, almost 90% of which are singletons. From germline, CDR1 is SGHTA and CDR2 FQGNSA. The CDR3 loop spans 13 amino acids. Deletions cut 2 bases from V and 6 bases from J, with 10 bases between. In the case of this clone: Its cognate antigen is unknown.

This sequence joins TRBV7-2 and TRBJ1-2; tentatively, D is TRBD1 (5 bases). The source was peripheral blood, collected on day 0 of AZD1222 vaccination. This sequence originates from an adult in good health. CDR3 region: CASSLFRAHGYTF. The CDR3 coding sequence is TGTGCCAGCAGCTTATTCAGGGCGCATGGCTACACCTTC.